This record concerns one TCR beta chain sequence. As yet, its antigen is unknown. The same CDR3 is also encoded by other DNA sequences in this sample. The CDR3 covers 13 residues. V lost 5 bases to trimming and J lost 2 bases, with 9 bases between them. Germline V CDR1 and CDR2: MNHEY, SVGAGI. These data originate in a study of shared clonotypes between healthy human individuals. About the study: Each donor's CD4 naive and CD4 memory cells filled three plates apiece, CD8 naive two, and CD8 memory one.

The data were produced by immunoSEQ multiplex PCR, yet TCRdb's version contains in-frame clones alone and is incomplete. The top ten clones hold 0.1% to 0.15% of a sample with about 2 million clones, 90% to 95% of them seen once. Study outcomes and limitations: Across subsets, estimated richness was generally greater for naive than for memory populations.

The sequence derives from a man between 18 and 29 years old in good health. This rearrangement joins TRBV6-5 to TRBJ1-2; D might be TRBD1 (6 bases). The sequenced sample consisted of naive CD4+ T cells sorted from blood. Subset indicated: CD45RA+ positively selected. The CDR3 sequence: CASSRGQNYGYTF. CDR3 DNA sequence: TGTGCCAGCAGTCGTGGACAGAACTATGGCTACACCTTC.